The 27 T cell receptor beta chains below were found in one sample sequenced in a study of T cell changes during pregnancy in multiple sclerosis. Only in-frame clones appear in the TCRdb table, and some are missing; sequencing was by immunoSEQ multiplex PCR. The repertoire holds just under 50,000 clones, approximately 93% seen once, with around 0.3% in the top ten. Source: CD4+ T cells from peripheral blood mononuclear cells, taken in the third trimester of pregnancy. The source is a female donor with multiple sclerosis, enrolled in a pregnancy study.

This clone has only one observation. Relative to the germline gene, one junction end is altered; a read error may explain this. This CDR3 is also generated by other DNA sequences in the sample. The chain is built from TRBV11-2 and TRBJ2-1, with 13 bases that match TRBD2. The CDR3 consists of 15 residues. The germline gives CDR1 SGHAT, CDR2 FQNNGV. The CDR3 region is CASSPRTSGSDEQFF. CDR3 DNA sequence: TGTGCCAGCAGCCCTCGGACTAGCGGGAGCGATGAACAGTTCTTC.

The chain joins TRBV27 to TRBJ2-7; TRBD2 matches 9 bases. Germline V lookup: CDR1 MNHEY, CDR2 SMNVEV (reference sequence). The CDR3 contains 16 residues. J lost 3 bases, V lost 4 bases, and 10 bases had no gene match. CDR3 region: CASSSHSTSGSYEQYF. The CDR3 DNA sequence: TGTGCCAGCAGTTCTCACTCGACTAGCGGAAGCTACGAGCAGTACTTC.

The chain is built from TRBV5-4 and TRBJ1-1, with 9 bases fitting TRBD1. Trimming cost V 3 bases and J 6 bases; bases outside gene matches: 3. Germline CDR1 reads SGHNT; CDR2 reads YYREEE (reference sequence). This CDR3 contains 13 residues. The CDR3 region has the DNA TGTGCCAGCAGCTCTTGGACAGGGGCTGAAGCTTTCTTT. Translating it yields CASSSWTGAEAFF.

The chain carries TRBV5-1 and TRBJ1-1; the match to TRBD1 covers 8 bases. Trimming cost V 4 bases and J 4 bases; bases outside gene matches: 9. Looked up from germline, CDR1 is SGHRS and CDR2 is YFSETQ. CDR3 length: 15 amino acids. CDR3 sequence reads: CASSGSGTGGTEAFF. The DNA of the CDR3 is TGCGCCAGCAGCGGCTCCGGGACAGGTGGCACTGAAGCTTTCTTT.

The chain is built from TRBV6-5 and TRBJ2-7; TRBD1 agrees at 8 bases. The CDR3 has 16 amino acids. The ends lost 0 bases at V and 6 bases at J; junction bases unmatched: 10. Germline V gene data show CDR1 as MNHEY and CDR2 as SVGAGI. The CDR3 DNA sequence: TGTGCCAGCAGTTACTCGTGGCGGGACAGGACCGCCGAGCAGTACTTC. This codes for CASSYSWRDRTAEQYF.

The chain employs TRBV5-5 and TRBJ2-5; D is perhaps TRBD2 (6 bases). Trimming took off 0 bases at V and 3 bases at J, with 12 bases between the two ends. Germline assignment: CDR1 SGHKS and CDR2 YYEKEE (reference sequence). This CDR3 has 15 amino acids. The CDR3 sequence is CASSLAGSTKETQYF. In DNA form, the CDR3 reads TGTGCCAGCAGCTTGGCCGGGAGTACTAAAGAGACCCAGTACTTC.

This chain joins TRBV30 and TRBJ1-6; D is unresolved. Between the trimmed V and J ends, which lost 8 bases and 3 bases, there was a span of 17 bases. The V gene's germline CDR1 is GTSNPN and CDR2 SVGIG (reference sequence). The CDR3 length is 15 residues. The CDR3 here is CAQSDGILYNSPLHF. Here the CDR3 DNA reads TGTGCCCAATCGGACGGGATACTCTATAATTCACCCCTCCACTTT.

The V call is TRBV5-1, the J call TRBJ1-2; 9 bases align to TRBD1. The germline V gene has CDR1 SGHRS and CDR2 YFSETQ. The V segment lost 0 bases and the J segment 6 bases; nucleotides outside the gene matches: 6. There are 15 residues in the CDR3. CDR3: CASSLGTTGGDGYTF. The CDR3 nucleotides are TGCGCCAGCAGCTTGGGAACGACAGGGGGGGATGGCTACACCTTC.

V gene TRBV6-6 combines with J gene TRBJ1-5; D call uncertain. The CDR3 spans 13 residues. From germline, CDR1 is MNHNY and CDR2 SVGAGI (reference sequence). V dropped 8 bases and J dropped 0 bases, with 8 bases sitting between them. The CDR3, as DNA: TGTGCCAGCCACAAAAATAGCAATCAGCCCCAGCATTTT. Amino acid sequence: CASHKNSNQPQHF.

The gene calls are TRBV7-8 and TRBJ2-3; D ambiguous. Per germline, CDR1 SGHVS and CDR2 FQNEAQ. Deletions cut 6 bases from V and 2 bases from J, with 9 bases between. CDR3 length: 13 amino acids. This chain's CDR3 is CASRPSNTDTQYF. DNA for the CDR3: TGTGCCAGCAGACCGAGTAACACAGATACGCAGTATTTT.

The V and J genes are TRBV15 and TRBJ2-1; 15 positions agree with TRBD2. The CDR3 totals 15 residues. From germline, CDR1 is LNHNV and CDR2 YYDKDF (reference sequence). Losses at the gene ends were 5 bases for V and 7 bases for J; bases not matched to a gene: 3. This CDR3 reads CATSVGTSGGNEQFF. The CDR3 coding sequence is TGTGCCACCAGCGTCGGGACTAGCGGGGGGAATGAGCAGTTCTTC. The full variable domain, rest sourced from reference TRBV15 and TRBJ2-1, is DAMVIQNPRYQVTQFGKPVTLSCSQTLNHNVMYWYQQKSSQAPKLLFHYYDKDFNNEADTPDNFQSRRPNTSFCFLDIRSPGLGDTAMYLCATSVGTSGGNEQFFGPGTRLTVL.

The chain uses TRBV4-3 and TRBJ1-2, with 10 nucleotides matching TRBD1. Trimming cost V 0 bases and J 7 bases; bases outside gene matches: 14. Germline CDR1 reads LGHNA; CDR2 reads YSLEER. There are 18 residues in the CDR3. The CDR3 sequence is CASSQEPQWTGGFRGYTF. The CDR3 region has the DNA TGCGCCAGCAGCCAAGAACCCCAATGGACAGGGGGGTTTCGTGGCTACACCTTC.

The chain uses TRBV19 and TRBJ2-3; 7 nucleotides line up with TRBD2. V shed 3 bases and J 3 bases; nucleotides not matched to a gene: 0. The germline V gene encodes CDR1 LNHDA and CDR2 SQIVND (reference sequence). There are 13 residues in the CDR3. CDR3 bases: TGTGCCAGTAGTATGGGACTAACAGATACGCAGTATTTT. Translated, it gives CASSMGLTDTQYF.

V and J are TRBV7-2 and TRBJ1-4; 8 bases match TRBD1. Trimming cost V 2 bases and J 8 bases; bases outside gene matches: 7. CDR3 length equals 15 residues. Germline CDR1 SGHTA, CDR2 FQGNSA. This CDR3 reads CASSLTGGGTEKLFF. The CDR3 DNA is TGTGCCAGCAGCTTAACAGGGGGTGGTACCGAAAAACTGTTTTTT.

CDR3 sequence (DNA): TGTGCCAGCAGACCCGGGACAGGGGGCGCAGATACGCAGTATTTT. Encoded protein: CASRPGTGGADTQYF. The gene calls are TRBV6-5 and TRBJ2-3, with 12 positions matching TRBD1. Germline CDR1 and CDR2: MNHEY and SVGAGI. J lost 4 bases, V lost 6 bases, and 5 bases had no gene match. The CDR3 runs 15 residues.

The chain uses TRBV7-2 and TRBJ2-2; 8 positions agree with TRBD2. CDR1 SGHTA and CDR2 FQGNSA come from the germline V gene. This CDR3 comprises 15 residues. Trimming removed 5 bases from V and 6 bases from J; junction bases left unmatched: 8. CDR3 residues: CASSPSGGPAGELFF. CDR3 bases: TGTGCCAGCAGCCCCTCGGGGGGGCCCGCCGGGGAGCTGTTTTTT.

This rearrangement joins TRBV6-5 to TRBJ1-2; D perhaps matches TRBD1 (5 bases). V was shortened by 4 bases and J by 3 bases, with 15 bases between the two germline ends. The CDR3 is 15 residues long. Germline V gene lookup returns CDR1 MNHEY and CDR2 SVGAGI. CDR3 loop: CASSSPKDRDYGYTF. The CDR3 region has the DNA TGTGCCAGCAGTTCCCCAAAAGACAGAGACTATGGCTACACCTTC.

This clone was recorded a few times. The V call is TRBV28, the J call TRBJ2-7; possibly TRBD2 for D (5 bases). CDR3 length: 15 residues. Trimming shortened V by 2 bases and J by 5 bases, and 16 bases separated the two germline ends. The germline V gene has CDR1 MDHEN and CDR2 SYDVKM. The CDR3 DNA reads TGTGCCAGCAGTTTAAGGTCCGGGAATATCAACGAGCAGTACTTC. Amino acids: CASSLRSGNINEQYF.

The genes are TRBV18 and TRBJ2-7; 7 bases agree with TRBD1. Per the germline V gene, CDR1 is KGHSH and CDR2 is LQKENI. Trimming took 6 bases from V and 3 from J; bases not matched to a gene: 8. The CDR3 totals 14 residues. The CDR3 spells CASSLRTGNYEQYF. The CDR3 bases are TGTGCCAGCTCTCTTAGGACAGGAAACTACGAGCAGTACTTC.

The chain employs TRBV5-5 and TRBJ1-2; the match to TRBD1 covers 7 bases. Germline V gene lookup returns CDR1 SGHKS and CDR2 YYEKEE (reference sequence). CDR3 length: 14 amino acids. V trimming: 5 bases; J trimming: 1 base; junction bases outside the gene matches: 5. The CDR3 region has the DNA TGTGCCAGCAGAAGACAGGGAGATAACTATGGCTACACCTTC. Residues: CASRRQGDNYGYTF.

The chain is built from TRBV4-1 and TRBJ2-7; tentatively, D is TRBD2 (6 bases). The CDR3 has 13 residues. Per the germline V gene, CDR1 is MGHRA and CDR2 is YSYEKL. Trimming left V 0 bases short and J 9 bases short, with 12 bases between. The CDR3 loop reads CASSQEVGGGQYF. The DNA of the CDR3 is TGCGCCAGCAGCCAAGAGGTGGGGGGAGGGCAGTACTTC.

The CDR3 region has the DNA TGTGCCATCAGTGAAGGACAGGGATACTACGAGCAGTACTTC. This encodes CAISEGQGYYEQYF. J is TRBJ2-7 and V is TRBV10-3, with 8 positions matching TRBD1. The V and J ends lost 3 bases and 3 bases, in that order; junction bases with no gene match: 4. Per germline, CDR1 ENHRY and CDR2 SYGVKD. This CDR3 region has 14 residues.

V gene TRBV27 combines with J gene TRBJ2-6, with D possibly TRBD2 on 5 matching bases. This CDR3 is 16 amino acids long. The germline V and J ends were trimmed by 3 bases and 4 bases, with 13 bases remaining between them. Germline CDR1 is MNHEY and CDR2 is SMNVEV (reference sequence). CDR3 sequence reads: CASSFQRLSGANVLTF. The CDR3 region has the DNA TGTGCCAGCAGTTTCCAGCGGCTTAGCGGGGCCAACGTCCTGACTTTC.

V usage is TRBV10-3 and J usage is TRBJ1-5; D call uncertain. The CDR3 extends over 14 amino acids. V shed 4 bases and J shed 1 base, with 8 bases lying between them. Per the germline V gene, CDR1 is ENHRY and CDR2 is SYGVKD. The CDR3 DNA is TGTGCCATCAGTGTAGCGCAGAGCAATCAGCCCCAGCATTTT. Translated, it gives CAISVAQSNQPQHF.

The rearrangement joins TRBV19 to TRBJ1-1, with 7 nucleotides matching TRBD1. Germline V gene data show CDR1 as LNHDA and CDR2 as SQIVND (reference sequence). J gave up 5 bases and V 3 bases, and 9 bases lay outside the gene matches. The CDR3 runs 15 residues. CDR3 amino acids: CASSISRGPGTEAFF. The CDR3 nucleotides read TGTGCCAGTAGTATCAGTAGGGGGCCAGGGACTGAAGCTTTCTTT.

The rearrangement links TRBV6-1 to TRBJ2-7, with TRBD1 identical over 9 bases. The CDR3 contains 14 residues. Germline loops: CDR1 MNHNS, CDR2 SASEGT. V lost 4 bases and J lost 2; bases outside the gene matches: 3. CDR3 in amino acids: CASSVNRGPYEQYF. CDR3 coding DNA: TGTGCCAGCAGTGTAAACAGGGGGCCCTACGAGCAGTACTTC.

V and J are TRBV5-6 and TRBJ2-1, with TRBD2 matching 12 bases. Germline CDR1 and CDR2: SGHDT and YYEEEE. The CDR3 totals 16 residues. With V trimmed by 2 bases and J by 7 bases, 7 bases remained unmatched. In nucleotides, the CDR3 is TGTGCCAGCAGCTTCAAGACTAGCGGGAGAAATAATGAGCAGTTCTTC. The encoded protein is CASSFKTSGRNNEQFF.